The 24 T cell receptor beta chains given below trace back to one sample, sequenced in a study of T cells after posttransplantation cyclophosphamide. Assay: immunoSEQ multiplex PCR; the TCRdb copy retains only in-frame clones and omits some. This sample has about 15,000 clones, with about nine tenths found just once. Methotrexate plus calcineurin inhibitor accompanied controls' myeloablative marrow transplants; sampling was 1 year later. This specimen consisted of PBMCs, obtained after an allogeneic stem cell transplant with a calcineurin inhibitor and methotrexate. The receptors derive from a male patient between 45 and 59 years old who received an allogeneic stem cell transplant from an unrelated donor, was CMV-positive, and had chronic GVHD only. Part of the T cells may come from the graft donor.

The V and J genes are TRBV7-3 and TRBJ2-1; a weak D match, TRBD1 (5 bases). The CDR3 runs to 18 residues. Trimming pared 5 bases from V and 6 bases from J, leaving 26 bases between. Germline CDR1 and CDR2: SGHTA and FQGTGA. CDR3 protein: CASSLDPYRMAPFNEQFF. DNA of the CDR3: TGTGCCAGCAGCCTCGACCCTTACAGGATGGCCCCGTTCAATGAGCAGTTCTTC.

The chain links TRBV28 to TRBJ2-7; unclear D gene. The germline V gene has CDR1 MDHEN and CDR2 SYDVKM. The CDR3 totals 12 residues. The V end was cut by 1 base, the J end by 1 base, with 2 bases between. CDR3 in amino acids: CASSLSSYEQYF. The CDR3 DNA reads TGTGCCAGCAGTTTATCGTCCTACGAGCAGTACTTC.

This clone came up once. CDR3 loop: CASSLNGGHLYEQYF. The CDR3 DNA follows: TGTGCCAGCAGCTTGAACGGCGGACACCTCTACGAGCAGTACTTC. This sequence joins TRBV5-4 and TRBJ2-7; perhaps TRBD1 as D (5 bases). CDR1 SGHNT and CDR2 YYREEE come from the germline V gene (reference sequence). This CDR3 region has 15 residues. V lost 1 base and J 3 bases, leaving 14 bases between the germline ends.

The chain couples TRBV4-1 to TRBJ2-1; D ambiguous. Between the trimmed V and J ends, which lost 4 bases and 3 bases, there was a span of 13 bases. The CDR3 is made up of 15 amino acids. The germline gives CDR1 MGHRA, CDR2 YSYEKL. DNA of the CDR3: TGCGCCAGCAGCCCTCTTACCTACAGCTACAATGAGCAGTTCTTC. The encoded protein is CASSPLTYSYNEQFF.

The V gene is TRBV5-6, the J gene TRBJ2-3, with a possible D match to TRBD1 (6 bases). The germline V and J ends were trimmed by 1 base and 5 bases, with 11 bases remaining between them. Germline values: CDR1 SGHDT, CDR2 YYEEEE. This CDR3 region has 14 residues. In DNA, the CDR3 is TGTGCCAGCAGCTTGTGGCAGGGGCGAGATACGCAGTATTTT. Residues: CASSLWQGRDTQYF.

This sequence joins TRBV5-4 and TRBJ2-1; TRBD2 matches 9 bases. The V gene end was trimmed by 3 bases and the J gene end by 7 bases; junction bases not matched to a gene: 8. The CDR3 consists of 15 residues. CDR1 and CDR2 (germline): SGHNT, YYREEE (reference sequence). The CDR3, as DNA: TGTGCCAGCAGCTACGACGGGCGGGAGGGGAATGAGCAGTTCTTC. This sequence encodes CASSYDGREGNEQFF.

The chain joins TRBV28 to TRBJ2-3, with 8 bases aligning to TRBD1. The CDR3 runs to 14 residues. The V and J ends lost 5 bases and 4 bases, in that order; junction bases with no gene match: 5. Germline CDR1 reads MDHEN; CDR2 reads SYDVKM. CDR3 loop: CASSKSTGADTQYF. CDR3 coding DNA: TGTGCCAGCAGTAAATCGACAGGGGCAGATACGCAGTATTTT.

This rearrangement joins TRBV5-1 to TRBJ1-1, with TRBD1 matching over 7 bases. The CDR3 extends over 15 amino acids. Germline CDR1 SGHRS, CDR2 YFSETQ. After removal of 4 bases from V and 5 bases from J, the junction contained 11 bases not matched to a gene. The CDR3 DNA follows: TGCGCCAGCAGCGCCAGGGGGGACCCCAGGACTGAAGCTTTCTTT. Amino acids: CASSARGDPRTEAFF.

J is TRBJ2-2 and V is TRBV7-3, with D hard to call. Deletions cut 1 base from V and 5 bases from J, with 11 bases between. The CDR3 sequence is 15 residues long. The germline CDR1 and CDR2 sequences are SGHTA and FQGTGA. The CDR3 DNA sequence: TGTGCCAGCAGCTTAAGCGGTACCCAAACCGGGGAGCTGTTTTTT. Protein sequence: CASSLSGTQTGELFF.

The chain has TRBV27 and TRBJ2-3, with 9 positions matching TRBD2. Germline values: CDR1 MNHEY, CDR2 SMNVEV (reference sequence). There are 13 residues in the CDR3. J lost 1 base, V lost 8 bases, and 1 base had no gene match. CDR3 in DNA: TGTGCCAGCCAGCGGGAGGGCACAGATACGCAGTATTTT. Protein sequence: CASQREGTDTQYF.

CDR3 protein: CASSSQPLGALDNEQFF. Written as DNA, the CDR3 is TGTGCCAGTAGTTCACAACCGTTAGGGGCTCTGGACAATGAGCAGTTCTTC. The V call is TRBV19, the J call TRBJ2-1; possible D gene TRBD1, 5 bases. This CDR3 spans 17 amino acids. V lost 5 bases to trimming and J lost 5 bases, with 22 bases between them. CDR1 is LNHDA and CDR2 is SQIVND in the germline V gene (reference sequence).

This clone appeared a single time. V is TRBV6-1 and J is TRBJ2-7, with TRBD1 identical over 7 bases. Germline V gene lookup returns CDR1 MNHNS and CDR2 SASEGT. The trim removed 1 base at V and 8 bases at J, leaving 17 bases unmatched. This CDR3 spans 17 amino acids. CDR3 amino acids: CASSEGPPGTAIPQQYF. The CDR3 DNA is TGTGCCAGCAGTGAAGGGCCCCCCGGGACAGCCATTCCCCAGCAGTACTTC.

This chain joins TRBV2 and TRBJ2-5, with TRBD1 matching over 10 bases. The ends lost 5 bases at V and 5 bases at J; junction bases unmatched: 2. Looked up from germline, CDR1 is SNHLY and CDR2 is FYNNEI. This CDR3 has 13 residues. Here the CDR3 reads CASSRTGGETQYF. Here the CDR3 DNA reads TGTGCCAGCAGTAGGACAGGGGGGGAGACCCAGTACTTC.

The J gene is TRBJ2-7, the V gene TRBV21-1; the table's D call of TRBD1 was not tested on the DNA. TRBV21-1 is designated a pseudogene. The CDR3 runs 16 residues. The CDR3 loop is CASSLPKWDSTYEQYF. CDR3 bases: TGTGCCAGCAGCCTTCCGAAGTGGGACAGCACCTACGAGCAGTACTTC.

V usage is TRBV28 and J usage is TRBJ1-5, with D possibly being TRBD1 (6 bases). The CDR3 has 14 residues. V lost 6 bases, J lost 2 bases, and 11 bases lay in between. Per germline, CDR1 MDHEN and CDR2 SYDVKM. CDR3 sequence reads: CASRTPGGNQPQHF. The DNA for the CDR3 is TGTGCCAGCAGGACACCAGGGGGCAATCAGCCCCAGCATTTT.

In the case of this clone: A read error may account for a junction end that differs from germline. The sample contains more than one DNA sequence encoding this CDR3. The chain is built from TRBV19 and TRBJ1-6; TRBD1 matches 7 bases. This CDR3 region has 18 residues. Germline CDR1 LNHDA, CDR2 SQIVND (reference sequence). CDR3 amino acids: CASSNPRGNVLNNSPLHF. DNA of the CDR3: TGTGCCAGTAGTAACCCCAGGGGGAATGTCCTTAATAATTCGCCCCTCCACTTT.

This chain uses TRBV5-1 with TRBJ2-7; possibly TRBD2 for D (5 bases). Germline V gene data show CDR1 as SGHRS and CDR2 as YFSETQ. Trimming removed 5 bases from V and 7 bases from J, with 25 bases in between. The length of the CDR3 is 16 residues. For the CDR3, the DNA is TGCGCCAGCAGGGGCCGACAAGGCGGGCCCACGGAGGAGCAGTACTTC. Translation: CASRGRQGGPTEEQYF. The variable domain in full, completed from reference TRBV5-1 and TRBJ2-7, reads KAGVTQTPRYLIKTRGQQVTLSCSPISGHRSVSWYQQTPGQGLQFLFEYFSETQRNKGNFPGRFSGRQFSNSRSEMNVSTLELGDSALYLCASRGRQGGPTEEQYFGPGTRLTVT.

A single count supports this clone. The CDR3 DNA follows: TGTGCCAGCAGCCCCGGAGGGGGCAGTGGACAAGAGACCCAGTACTTC. This encodes CASSPGGGSGQETQYF. The J gene is TRBJ2-5, the V gene TRBV7-9; tentative D call: TRBD1 (7 bases). The length of the CDR3 is 16 residues. The germline gives CDR1 SEHNR, CDR2 FQNEAQ (reference sequence). The V gene lost 5 bases and the J gene lost 2 bases, with 18 bases spanning the gap.

The rearrangement joins TRBV13 to TRBJ2-5; 14 nucleotides line up with TRBD2. CDR1 and CDR2 (germline): PRHDT, FYEKMQ (reference sequence). The CDR3 covers 18 residues. The V gene end was trimmed by 5 bases and the J gene end by 0 bases; junction bases not matched to a gene: 8. The CDR3 is CASSQLGLAGDDQETQYF. Here the CDR3 DNA reads TGTGCCAGCAGCCAATTGGGACTAGCGGGGGACGACCAAGAGACCCAGTACTTC. Filled out from reference TRBV13 and TRBJ2-5, the complete variable domain reads AAGVIQSPRHLIKEKRETATLKCYPIPRHDTVYWYQQGPGQDPQFLISFYEKMQSDKGSIPDRFSAQQFSDYHSELNMSSLELGDSALYFCASSQLGLAGDDQETQYFGPGTRLLVL.

The V and J genes are TRBV29-1 and TRBJ2-1; D not resolved. Trimming removed 6 bases at V and 5 bases at J, with 8 bases between. Germline V gene data show CDR1 as SQVTM and CDR2 as ANQGSEA. The CDR3 is 11 amino acids. CDR3 region: CSVQSNNEQFF. The CDR3 DNA reads as TGCAGCGTCCAATCAAACAATGAGCAGTTCTTC.

The V and J genes are TRBV7-9 and TRBJ2-1; 9 bases fit TRBD1. CDR1 and CDR2 (germline): SEHNR, FQNEAQ (reference sequence). This CDR3 spans 14 amino acids. The V segment lost 6 bases and the J segment 7 bases; nucleotides outside the gene matches: 7. CDR3 in amino acids: CASRRTGDSNEQFF. In DNA form, the CDR3 reads TGTGCCAGCAGACGGACAGGGGATTCAAATGAGCAGTTCTTC.

This chain connects TRBV4-1 to TRBJ2-3; perhaps TRBD2 as D (5 bases). Looked up from germline, CDR1 is MGHRA and CDR2 is YSYEKL. Trimming pared 4 bases from V and 2 bases from J, leaving 22 bases between. CDR3 length equals 18 residues. CDR3 loop: CASSPTSLWVTTTDTQYF. The CDR3 nucleotides read TGCGCCAGCAGCCCTACCTCCCTCTGGGTGACTACCACAGATACGCAGTATTTT.

This clone came up once. V and J are TRBV5-1 and TRBJ2-7; maybe TRBD1 (8 bases). This CDR3 has 15 residues. Germline assignment: CDR1 SGHRS and CDR2 YFSETQ. V shed 0 bases and J shed 5 bases, with 15 bases lying between them. The CDR3 loop is CASSLEDREGNEQYF. The CDR3 DNA sequence: TGCGCCAGCAGCTTGGAGGACAGGGAGGGGAACGAGCAGTACTTC.

The sample holds one count of this clone. The V gene is TRBV27, the J gene TRBJ1-5; 7 nucleotides match TRBD1. The germline gives CDR1 MNHEY, CDR2 SMNVEV (reference sequence). The ends lost 0 bases at V and 8 bases at J; junction bases unmatched: 1. CDR3 length equals 13 residues. The CDR3 sequence: CASSLSGGEPQHF. Here the CDR3 DNA reads TGTGCCAGCAGTTTATCAGGGGGCGAGCCCCAGCATTTT.